Detailed here is one T cell receptor beta chain. What it binds is unknown. This entry belongs to a study of cytomegalovirus exposure and HLA in healthy donors. Study as a whole: In a later analysis, the roughly 120 validation repertoires were reported to have used the same platform as the approximately 700 first-cohort repertoires.

The table came from immunoSEQ multiplex PCR; TCRdb's copy has only in-frame clones and leaves some out. The sample records roughly 150,000 clones, 91% being singletons. Trimming pared 2 bases from V and 0 bases from J, leaving 4 bases between. Germline V gene lookup returns CDR1 SQVTM and CDR2 ANQGSEA. The CDR3 sequence is 12 residues long. The study drew the donors from its approximately 120-subject validation cohort, separate from the roughly 700-subject first cohort. Findings of the study overall: According to a subsequent analysis, TCR clusters from the first cohort were inclined to appear together in the 110 or so validation repertoires. The classifier reportedly diagnosed cytomegalovirus status with high specificity and sensitivity.

This rearrangement joins TRBV29-1 to TRBJ2-5; D is ambiguous. This TCR came from a man aged 18 to 35 in good health and CMV-seronegative. The sequenced sample consisted of PBMCs. The CDR3 here is CSVETNQETQYF. CDR3 DNA: TGCAGCGTTGAAACTAACCAAGAGACCCAGTACTTC.